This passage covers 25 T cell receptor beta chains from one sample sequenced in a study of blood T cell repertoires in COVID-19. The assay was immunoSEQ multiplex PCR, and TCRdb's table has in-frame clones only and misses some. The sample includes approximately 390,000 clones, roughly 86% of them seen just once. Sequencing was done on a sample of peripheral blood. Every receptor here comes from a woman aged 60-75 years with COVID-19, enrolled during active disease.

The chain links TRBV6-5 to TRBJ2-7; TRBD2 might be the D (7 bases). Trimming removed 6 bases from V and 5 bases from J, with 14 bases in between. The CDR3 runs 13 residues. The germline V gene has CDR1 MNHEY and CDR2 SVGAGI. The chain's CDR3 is CASRIGGADEQYF. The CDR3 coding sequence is TGTGCCAGCAGGATAGGGGGGGCGGACGAGCAGTACTTC.

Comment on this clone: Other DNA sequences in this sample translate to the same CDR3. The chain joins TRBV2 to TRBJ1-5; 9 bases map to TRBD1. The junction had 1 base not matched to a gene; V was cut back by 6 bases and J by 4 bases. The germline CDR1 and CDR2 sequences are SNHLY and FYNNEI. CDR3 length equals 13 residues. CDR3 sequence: CASSGTGNQPQHF. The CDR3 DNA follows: TGTGCCAGCAGCGGGACAGGGAATCAGCCCCAGCATTTT.

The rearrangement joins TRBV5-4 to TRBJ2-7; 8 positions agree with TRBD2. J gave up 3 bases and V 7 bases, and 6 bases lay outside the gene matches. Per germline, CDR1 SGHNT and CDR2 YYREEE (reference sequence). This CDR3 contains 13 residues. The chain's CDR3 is CASAIAGYYEQYF. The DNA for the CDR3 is TGTGCCAGCGCAATAGCGGGGTACTACGAGCAGTACTTC.

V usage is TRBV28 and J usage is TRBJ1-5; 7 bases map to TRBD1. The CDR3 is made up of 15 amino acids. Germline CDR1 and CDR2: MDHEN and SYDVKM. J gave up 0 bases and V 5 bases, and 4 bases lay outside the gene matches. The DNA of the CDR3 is TGTGCCAGCAGTCCCGGGACAGATAGCAATCAGCCCCAGCATTTT. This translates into CASSPGTDSNQPQHF.

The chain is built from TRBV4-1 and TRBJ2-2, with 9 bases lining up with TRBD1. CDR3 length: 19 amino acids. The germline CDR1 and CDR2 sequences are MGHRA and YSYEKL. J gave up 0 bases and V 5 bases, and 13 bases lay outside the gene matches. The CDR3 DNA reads TGCGCCAGCAGCTTCAGGACAGGGGCCGTCGGAGCGAACACCGGGGAGCTGTTTTTT. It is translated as CASSFRTGAVGANTGELFF.

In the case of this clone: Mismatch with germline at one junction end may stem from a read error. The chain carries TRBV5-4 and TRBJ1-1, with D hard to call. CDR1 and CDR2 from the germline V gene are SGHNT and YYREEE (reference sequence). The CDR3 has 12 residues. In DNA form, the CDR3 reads TGTGCCAGCGGCTTCTTAAACACTGAAGCTTTCTTT. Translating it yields CASGFLNTEAFF.

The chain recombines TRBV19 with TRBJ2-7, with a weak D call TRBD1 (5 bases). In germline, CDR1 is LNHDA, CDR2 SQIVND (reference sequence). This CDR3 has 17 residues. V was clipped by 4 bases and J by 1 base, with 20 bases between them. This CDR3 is CASSSSGNHHVSYEQYF. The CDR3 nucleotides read TGTGCCAGTAGTAGTTCAGGGAACCACCACGTTTCCTACGAGCAGTACTTC.

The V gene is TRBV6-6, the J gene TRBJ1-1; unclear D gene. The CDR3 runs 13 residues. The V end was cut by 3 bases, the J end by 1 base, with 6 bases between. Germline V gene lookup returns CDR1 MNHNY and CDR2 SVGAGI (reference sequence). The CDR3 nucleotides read TGTGCCAGCAGTTATACAACGAACACTGAAGCTTTCTTT. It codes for CASSYTTNTEAFF.

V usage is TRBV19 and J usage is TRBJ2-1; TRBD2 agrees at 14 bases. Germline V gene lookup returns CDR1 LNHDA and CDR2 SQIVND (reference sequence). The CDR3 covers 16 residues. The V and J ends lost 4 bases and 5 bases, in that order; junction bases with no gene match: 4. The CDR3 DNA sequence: TGTGCCAGTAGTACCGGGACTAGCGGGGGTAACAATGAGCAGTTCTTC. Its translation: CASSTGTSGGNNEQFF.

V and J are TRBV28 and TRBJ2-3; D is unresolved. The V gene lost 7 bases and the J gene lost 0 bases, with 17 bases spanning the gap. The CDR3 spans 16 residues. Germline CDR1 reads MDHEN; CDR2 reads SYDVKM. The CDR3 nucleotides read TGTGCCAGCACCCCCGCCACAGCAGCTAGCACAGATACGCAGTATTTT. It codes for CASTPATAASTDTQYF.

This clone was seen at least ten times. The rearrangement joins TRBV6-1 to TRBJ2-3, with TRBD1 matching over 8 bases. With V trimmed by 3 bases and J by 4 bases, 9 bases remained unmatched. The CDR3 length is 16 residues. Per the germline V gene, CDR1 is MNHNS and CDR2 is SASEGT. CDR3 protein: CASSDLTGTGPDTQYF. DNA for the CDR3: TGTGCCAGCAGTGACCTCACAGGGACAGGCCCAGATACGCAGTATTTT.

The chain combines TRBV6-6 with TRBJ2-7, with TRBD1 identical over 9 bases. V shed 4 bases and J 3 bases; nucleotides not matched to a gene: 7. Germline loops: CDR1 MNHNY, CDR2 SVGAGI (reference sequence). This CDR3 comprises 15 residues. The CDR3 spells CASSLTGTGNYEQYF. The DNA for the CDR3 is TGTGCCAGCAGTTTAACCGGGACAGGGAACTACGAGCAGTACTTC.

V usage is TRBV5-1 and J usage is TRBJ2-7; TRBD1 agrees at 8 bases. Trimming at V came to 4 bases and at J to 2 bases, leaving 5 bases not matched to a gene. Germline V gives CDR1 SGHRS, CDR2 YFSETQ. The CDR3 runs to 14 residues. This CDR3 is CASSLGQGPYEQYF. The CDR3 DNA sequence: TGCGCCAGCAGCCTAGGACAGGGACCCTACGAGCAGTACTTC.

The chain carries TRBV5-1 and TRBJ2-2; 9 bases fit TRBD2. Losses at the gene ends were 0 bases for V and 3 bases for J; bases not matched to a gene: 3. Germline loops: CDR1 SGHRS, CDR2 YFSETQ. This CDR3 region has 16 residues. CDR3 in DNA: TGCGCCAGCAGCTTGGTGGGACTAGCTTACACCGGGGAGCTGTTTTTT. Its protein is CASSLVGLAYTGELFF.

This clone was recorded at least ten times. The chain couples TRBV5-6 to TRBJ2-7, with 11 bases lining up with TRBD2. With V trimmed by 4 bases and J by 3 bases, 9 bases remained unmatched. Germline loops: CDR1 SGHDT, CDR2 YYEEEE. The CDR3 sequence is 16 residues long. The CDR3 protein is CASSPLTSGAIYEQYF. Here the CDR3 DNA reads TGTGCCAGCAGCCCGCTGACTAGCGGGGCGATCTACGAGCAGTACTTC.

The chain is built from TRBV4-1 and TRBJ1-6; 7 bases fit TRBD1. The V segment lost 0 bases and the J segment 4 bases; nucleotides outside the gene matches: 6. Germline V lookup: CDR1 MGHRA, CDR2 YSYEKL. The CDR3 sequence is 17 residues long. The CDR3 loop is CASSQETGAGYNSPLHF. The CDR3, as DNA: TGCGCCAGCAGCCAAGAAACAGGGGCGGGATATAATTCACCCCTCCACTTT.

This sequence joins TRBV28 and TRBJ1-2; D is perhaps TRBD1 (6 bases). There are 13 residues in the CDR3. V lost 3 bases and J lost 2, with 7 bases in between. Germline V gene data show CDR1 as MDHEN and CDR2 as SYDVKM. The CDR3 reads CASSFGQNYGYTF. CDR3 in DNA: TGTGCCAGCAGTTTTGGACAGAACTATGGCTACACCTTC.

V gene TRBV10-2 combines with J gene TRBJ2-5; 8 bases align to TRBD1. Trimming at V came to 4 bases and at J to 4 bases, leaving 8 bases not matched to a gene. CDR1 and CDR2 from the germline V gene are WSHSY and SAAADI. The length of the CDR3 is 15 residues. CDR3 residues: CASSGTGGWGETQYF. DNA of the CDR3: TGCGCCAGCAGTGGAACAGGGGGTTGGGGAGAGACCCAGTACTTC.

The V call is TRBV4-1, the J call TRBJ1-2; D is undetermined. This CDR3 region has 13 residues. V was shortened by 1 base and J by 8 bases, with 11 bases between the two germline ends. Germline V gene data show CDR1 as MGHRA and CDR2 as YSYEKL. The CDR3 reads CASSQAEARGYTF. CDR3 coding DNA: TGCGCCAGCAGCCAAGCTGAAGCTCGGGGCTACACCTTC.

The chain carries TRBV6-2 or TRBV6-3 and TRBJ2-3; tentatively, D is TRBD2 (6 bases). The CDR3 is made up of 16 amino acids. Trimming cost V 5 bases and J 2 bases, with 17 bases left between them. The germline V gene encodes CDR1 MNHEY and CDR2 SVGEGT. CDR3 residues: CASSPRRGRSTDTQYF. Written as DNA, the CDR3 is TGTGCCAGCAGTCCCAGACGAGGGAGGTCCACAGATACGCAGTATTTT.

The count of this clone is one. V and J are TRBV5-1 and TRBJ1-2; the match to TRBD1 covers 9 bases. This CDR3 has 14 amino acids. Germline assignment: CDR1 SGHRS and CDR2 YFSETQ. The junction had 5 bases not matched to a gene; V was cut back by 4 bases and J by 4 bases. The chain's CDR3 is CASSPTGGSYGYTF. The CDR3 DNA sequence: TGCGCCAGCAGCCCCACAGGGGGCAGCTATGGCTACACCTTC.

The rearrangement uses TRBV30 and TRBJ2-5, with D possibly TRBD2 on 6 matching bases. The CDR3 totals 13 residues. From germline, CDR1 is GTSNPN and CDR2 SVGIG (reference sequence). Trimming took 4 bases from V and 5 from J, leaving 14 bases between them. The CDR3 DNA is TGTGCCTGGACTGCGGCGGGATGGGAGACCCAGTACTTC. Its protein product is CAWTAAGWETQYF.

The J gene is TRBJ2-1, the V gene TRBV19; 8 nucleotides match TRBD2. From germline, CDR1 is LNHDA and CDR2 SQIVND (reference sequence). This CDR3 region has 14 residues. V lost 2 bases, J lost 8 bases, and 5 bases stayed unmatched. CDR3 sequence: CASSITSGTDEQFF. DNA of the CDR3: TGTGCCAGTAGTATAACTAGCGGTACGGATGAGCAGTTCTTC. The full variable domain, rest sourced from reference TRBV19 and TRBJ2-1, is DGGITQSPKYLFRKEGQNVTLSCEQNLNHDAMYWYRQDPGQGLRLIYYSQIVNDFQKGDIAEGYSVSREKKESFPLTVTSAQKNPTAFYLCASSITSGTDEQFFGPGTRLTVL.

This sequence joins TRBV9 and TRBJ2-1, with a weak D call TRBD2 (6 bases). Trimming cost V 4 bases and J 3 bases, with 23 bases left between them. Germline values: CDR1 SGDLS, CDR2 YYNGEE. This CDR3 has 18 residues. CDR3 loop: CASSPSRMAGSDYNEQFF. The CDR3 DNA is TGTGCCAGCAGCCCCTCCCGTATGGCGGGGAGTGACTACAATGAGCAGTTCTTC.

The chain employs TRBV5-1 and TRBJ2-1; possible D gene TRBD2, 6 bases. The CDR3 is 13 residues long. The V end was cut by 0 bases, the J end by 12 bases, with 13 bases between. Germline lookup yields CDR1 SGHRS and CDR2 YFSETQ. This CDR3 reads CASSLVRDSLQFF. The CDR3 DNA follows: TGCGCCAGCAGCTTGGTGCGGGATAGTTTGCAGTTCTTC.